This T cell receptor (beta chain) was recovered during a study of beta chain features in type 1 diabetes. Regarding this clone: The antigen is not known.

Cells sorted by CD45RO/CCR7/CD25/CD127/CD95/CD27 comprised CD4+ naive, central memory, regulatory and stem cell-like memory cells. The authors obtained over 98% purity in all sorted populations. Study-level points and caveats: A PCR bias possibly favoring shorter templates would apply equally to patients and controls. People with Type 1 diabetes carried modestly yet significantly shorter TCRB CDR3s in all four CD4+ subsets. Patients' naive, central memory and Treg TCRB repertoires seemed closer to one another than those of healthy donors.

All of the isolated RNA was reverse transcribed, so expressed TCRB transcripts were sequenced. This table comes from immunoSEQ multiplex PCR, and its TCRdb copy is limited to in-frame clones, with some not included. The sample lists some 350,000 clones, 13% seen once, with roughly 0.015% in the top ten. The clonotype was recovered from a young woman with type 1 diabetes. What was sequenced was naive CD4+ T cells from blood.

The CDR3, as DNA: TGTGCCAGCAGTTCCCCCCTCGGACAGGCCGCTTTCTTT. This codes for CASSSPLGQAAFF. This chain uses TRBV27 with TRBJ1-1; 7 bases agree with TRBD1. The ends lost 4 bases at V and 11 bases at J; junction bases unmatched: 10. The CDR3 loop spans 13 amino acids. In germline, CDR1 is MNHEY, CDR2 SMNVEV (reference sequence).